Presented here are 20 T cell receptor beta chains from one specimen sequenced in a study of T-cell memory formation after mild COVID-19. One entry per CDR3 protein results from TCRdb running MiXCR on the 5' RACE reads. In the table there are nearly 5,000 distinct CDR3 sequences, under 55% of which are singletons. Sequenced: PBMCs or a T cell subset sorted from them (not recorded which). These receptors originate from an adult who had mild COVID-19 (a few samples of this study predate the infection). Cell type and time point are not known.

This CDR3 is CATSAGHEQFF. The DNA for the CDR3 is TGTGCCACTTCGGCCGGCCATGAGCAGTTCTTC. The genes are TRBV3-1 and TRBJ2-1; D unclear. Germline-derived CDR1 and CDR2 are LGHDT and YNNKEL (reference sequence). There are 11 residues in the CDR3. The V end was cut by 10 bases, the J end by 8 bases, with 12 bases between.

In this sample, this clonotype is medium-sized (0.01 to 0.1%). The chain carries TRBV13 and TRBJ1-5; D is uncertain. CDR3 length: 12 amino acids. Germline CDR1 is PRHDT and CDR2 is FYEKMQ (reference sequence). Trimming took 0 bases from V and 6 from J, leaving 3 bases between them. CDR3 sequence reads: CASSLGGQPQHF. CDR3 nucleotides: TGTGCCAGCAGCTTAGGGGGTCAGCCCCAGCATTTT.

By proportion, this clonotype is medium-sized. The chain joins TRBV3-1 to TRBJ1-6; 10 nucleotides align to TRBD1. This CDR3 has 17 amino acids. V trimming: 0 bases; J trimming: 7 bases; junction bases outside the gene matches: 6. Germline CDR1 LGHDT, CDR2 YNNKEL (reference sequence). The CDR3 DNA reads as TGTGCCAGCAGCCAAGAGGGGCCGGGACAGGGGAATTCACCCCTCCACTTT. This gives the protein CASSQEGPGQGNSPLHF.

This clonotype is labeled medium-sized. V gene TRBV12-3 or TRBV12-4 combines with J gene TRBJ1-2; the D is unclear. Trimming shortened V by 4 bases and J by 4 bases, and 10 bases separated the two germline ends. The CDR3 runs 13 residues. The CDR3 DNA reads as TGTGCCAGCAGTTGGCGGCAAGTCTATGGCTACACCTTC. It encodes CASSWRQVYGYTF.

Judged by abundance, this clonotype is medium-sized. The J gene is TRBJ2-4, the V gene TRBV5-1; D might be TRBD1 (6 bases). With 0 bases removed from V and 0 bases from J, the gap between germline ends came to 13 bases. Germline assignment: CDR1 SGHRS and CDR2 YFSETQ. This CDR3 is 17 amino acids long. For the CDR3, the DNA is TGCGCCAGCAGCTTGGCCGTTCAGGGGCTAGCCAAAAACATTCAGTACTTC. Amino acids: CASSLAVQGLAKNIQYF. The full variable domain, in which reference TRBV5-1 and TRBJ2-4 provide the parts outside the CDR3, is KAGVTQTPRYLIKTRGQQVTLSCSPISGHRSVSWYQQTPGQGLQFLFEYFSETQRNKGNFPGRFSGRQFSNSRSEMNVSTLELGDSALYLCASSLAVQGLAKNIQYFGAGTRLSVL.

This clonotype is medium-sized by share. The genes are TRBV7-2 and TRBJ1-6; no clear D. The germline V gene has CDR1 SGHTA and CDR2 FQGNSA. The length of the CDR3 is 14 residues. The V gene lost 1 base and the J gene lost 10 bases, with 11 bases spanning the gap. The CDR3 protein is CASSLEGYGSPLHF. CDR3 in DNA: TGTGCCAGCAGCTTAGAAGGATACGGATCACCCCTCCACTTT.

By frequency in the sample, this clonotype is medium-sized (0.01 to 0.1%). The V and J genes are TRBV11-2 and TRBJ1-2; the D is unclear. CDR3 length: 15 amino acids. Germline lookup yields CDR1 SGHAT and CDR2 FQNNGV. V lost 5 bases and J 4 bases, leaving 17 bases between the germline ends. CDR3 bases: TGTGCCAGCAGCGGGAGAGGTTCCATAAGCTATGGCTACACCTTC. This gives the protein CASSGRGSISYGYTF.

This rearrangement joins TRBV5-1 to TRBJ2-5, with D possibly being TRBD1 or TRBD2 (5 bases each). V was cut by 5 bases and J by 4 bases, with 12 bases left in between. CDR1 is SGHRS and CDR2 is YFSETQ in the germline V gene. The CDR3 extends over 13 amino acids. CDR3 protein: CASSPGAGETQYF. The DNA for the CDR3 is TGCGCCAGCAGTCCCGGGGCGGGAGAGACCCAGTACTTC.

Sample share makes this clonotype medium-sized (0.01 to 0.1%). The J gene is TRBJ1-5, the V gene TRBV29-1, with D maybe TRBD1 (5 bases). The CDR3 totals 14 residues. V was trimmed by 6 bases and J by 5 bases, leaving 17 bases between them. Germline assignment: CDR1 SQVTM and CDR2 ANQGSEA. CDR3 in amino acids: CSVRDPGEDQPQHF. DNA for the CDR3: TGCAGCGTCCGGGACCCCGGGGAGGATCAGCCCCAGCATTTT.

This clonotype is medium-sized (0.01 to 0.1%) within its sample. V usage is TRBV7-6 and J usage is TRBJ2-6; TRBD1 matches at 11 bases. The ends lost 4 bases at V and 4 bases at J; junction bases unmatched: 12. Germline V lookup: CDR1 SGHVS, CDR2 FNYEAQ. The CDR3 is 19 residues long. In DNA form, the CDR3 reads TGTGCCAGCAGCTCTCCCCGGGGACAGGGGGTTCCAGGGGCCAACGTCCTGACTTTC. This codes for CASSSPRGQGVPGANVLTF.

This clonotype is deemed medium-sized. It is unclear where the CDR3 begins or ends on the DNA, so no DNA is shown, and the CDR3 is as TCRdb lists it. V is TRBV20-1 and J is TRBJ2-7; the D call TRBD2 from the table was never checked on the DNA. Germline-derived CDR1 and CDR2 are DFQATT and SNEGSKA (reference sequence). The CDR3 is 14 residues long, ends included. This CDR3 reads CSARPFGPGYEQYF.

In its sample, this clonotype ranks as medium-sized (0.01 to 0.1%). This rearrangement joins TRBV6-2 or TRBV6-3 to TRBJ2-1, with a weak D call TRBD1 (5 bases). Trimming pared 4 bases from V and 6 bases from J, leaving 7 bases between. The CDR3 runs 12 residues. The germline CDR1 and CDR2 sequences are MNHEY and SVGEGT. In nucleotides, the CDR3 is TGTGCCAGCAGTTGGGGCCTCAATGAGCAGTTCTTC. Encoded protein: CASSWGLNEQFF.

This CDR3 reads CASSLAAGGDTQYF. CDR3 in DNA: TGTGCCAGCAGTCTAGCTGCGGGAGGGGATACGCAGTATTTT. The chain has TRBV7-9 and TRBJ2-3; 9 bases are a match to TRBD2. The CDR3 runs to 14 residues. V was clipped by 6 bases and J by 6 bases; unmatched bases: 7. Germline values: CDR1 SEHNR, CDR2 FQNEAQ (reference sequence).

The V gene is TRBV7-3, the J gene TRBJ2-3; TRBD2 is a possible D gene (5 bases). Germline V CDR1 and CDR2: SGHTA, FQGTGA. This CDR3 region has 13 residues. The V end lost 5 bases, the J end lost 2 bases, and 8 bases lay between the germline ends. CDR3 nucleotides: TGTGCCAGCAGCCGGGATTTCACAGATACGCAGTATTTT. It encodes CASSRDFTDTQYF.

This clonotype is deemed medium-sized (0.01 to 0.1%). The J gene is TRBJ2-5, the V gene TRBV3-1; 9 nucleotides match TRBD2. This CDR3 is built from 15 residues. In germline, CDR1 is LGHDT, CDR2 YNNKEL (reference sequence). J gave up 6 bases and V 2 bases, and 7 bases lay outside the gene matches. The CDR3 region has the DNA TGTGCCAGCAGCCAATCGCTAGCGGGGAGTCAGACCCAGTACTTC. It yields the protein CASSQSLAGSQTQYF.

In nucleotides, the CDR3 is TGTGCCAGCAGCTTCGACAGGGGCACGAACACTGAAGCTTTCTTT. Translation gives CASSFDRGTNTEAFF. The chain uses TRBV5-5 and TRBJ1-1; TRBD1 aligns across 8 bases. Germline CDR1 reads SGHKS; CDR2 reads YYEKEE (reference sequence). Trimming at V came to 2 bases and at J to 1 base, leaving 4 bases not matched to a gene. The CDR3 runs to 15 residues.

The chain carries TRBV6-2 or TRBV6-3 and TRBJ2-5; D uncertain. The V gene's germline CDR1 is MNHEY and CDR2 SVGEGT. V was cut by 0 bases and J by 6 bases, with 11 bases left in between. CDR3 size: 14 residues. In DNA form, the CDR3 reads TGTGCCAGCAGTTACTCGAGGACCAGTAAGACCCAGTACTTC. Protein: CASSYSRTSKTQYF.

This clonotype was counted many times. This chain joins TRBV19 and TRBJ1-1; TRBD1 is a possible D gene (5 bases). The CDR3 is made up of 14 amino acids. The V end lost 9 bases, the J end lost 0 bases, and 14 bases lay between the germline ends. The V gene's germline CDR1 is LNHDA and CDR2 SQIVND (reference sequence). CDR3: CASAKGRMNTEAFF. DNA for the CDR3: TGTGCCAGCGCTAAGGGGCGGATGAACACTGAAGCTTTCTTT.

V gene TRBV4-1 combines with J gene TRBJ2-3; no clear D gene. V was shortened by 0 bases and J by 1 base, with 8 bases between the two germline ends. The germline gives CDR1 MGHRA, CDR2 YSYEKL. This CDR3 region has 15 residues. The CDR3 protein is CASSQDFEGTDTQYF. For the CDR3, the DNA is TGCGCCAGCAGCCAAGATTTCGAGGGCACAGATACGCAGTATTTT.

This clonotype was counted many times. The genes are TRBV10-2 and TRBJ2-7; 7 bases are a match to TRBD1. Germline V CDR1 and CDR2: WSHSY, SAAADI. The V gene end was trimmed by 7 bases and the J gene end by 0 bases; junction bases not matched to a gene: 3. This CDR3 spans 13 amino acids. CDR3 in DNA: TGCGCCAGCATGACAGGGCACTCCTACGAGCAGTACTTC. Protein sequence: CASMTGHSYEQYF.